This TCR beta chain came from a study of OX40 agonist ivuxolimab in advanced cancers. At the level of the whole study: Ivuxolimab was a fully human IgG2 agonistic monoclonal antibody targeting the costimulatory receptor OX40 (CD134). Intravenous ivuxolimab was administered to patients every 2 weeks at six dose levels: 0.01, 0.1, 0.3, 1.5, 3 and 10 mg/kg. Of the roughly 54 dose-escalation patients, hepatocellular carcinoma was present in approximately 20, melanoma in roughly 15, renal cell carcinoma in 9 and head and neck cancer in 9. In the dose-escalation cohort, more than 80% of patients were male, and the mean age was 60 years with a range of about 20 to 79. Patients were allowed to have had prior anti-PD-1, anti-PD-L1 or anti-CTLA-4 therapy, and roughly two fifths of the dose-escalation patients had been treated with checkpoint inhibitors. Partial responses occurred in three dose-escalation patients: two with cutaneous melanoma and one with hepatocellular carcinoma. Peripheral TCRbeta sequencing aimed to test whether ivuxolimab altered TCR sequence diversity and caused clonal T-cell expansion. The paper describes the monotherapy dose-escalation part (N ≈ 52 patients) of the phase I trial of ivuxolimab. Study-wide conclusions, independent of this receptor: Low levels of normalized T-cell clonal expansion were also seen in some patients who did not respond. In partial responders in the 0.1-3.0 mg/kg groups, normalized peripheral clonal expansion was found to be among the lowest, especially among CD8+ T cells. At doses of 0.1 to 3.0 mg/kg, clonal expansion of both CD4+ and CD8+ T cells in blood was seen between baseline and week 6. After ivuxolimab, CD8+ T cells had more expanded clones than CD4+ T cells on average. The antigen specificity of the peripheral T cells that underwent clonal expansion was not determined.

The trial excluded patients who had a history of autoimmune disease or who were on systemic immunosuppression. Peripheral blood for TCR sequencing was collected from all dose cohorts at baseline, on cycle 4 day 1, and on cycle 7 day 1. Samples were obtained from an open-label, multicenter, first-in-human phase I dose-escalation trial of ivuxolimab. The trial enrolled adults with locally advanced or metastatic head and neck squamous cell, hepatocellular, melanoma or renal cell carcinoma. Before TCR sequencing, CD4+ and CD8+ T cells were separately sorted from peripheral blood. Concerning this clone: What this receptor recognizes is not known. No quality values exist for individual bases; no much larger clone is one base distant.

For sequencing of the TCRbeta CDR3 region, genomic DNA was extracted from the sorted cells. The immunoSEQ Assay was used to sequence the TCRbeta CDR3 regions. The table was pulled from immuneACCESS by TCRdb, which kept in-frame rearrangements only. Such tables lose some clones; where checked, under half of the loss comes from unresolved V genes, and the rest has no known cause. This sample comprises 65,000 to 85,000 clones, about nine tenths of them detected only once. More than 0.15% of the sample lies in the top ten. There are 13 amino acids in the CDR3, from cysteine to phenylalanine inclusive. The DNA shown is the 39-base CDR3, in frame from base 1. The germline V gene encodes CDR1 SNHLY and CDR2 FYNNEI. The junction shows trimming of 8 bases on V and 3 bases on J, and the gene matches do not reach 6 bases of it.

This specimen was CD4+ or CD8+ T cells sorted from blood, taken in a trial of the OX40 agonist ivuxolimab. The source is an adult with an advanced solid tumor such as melanoma, head and neck, liver or kidney cancer. The sequence is built from TRBV2 and TRBJ2-7; 8 middle bases align to TRBD1. The encoded CDR3 is CASGRGPLYEQYF. The DNA sequence follows: TGTGCCAGCGGCAGGGGGCCTCTCTACGAGCAGTACTTC.